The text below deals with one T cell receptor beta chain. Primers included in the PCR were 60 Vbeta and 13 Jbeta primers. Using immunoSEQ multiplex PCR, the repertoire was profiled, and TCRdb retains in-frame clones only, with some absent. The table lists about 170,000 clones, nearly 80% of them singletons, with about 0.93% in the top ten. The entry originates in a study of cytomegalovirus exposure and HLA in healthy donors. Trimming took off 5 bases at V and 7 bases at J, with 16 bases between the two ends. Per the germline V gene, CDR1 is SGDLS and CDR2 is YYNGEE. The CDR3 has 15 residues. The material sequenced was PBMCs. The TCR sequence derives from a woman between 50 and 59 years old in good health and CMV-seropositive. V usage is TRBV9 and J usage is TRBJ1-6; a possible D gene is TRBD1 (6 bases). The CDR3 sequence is CASRADRGANSPLHF. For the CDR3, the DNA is TGTGCCAGCAGGGCAGATCGGGGGGCGAATTCACCCCTCCACTTT.